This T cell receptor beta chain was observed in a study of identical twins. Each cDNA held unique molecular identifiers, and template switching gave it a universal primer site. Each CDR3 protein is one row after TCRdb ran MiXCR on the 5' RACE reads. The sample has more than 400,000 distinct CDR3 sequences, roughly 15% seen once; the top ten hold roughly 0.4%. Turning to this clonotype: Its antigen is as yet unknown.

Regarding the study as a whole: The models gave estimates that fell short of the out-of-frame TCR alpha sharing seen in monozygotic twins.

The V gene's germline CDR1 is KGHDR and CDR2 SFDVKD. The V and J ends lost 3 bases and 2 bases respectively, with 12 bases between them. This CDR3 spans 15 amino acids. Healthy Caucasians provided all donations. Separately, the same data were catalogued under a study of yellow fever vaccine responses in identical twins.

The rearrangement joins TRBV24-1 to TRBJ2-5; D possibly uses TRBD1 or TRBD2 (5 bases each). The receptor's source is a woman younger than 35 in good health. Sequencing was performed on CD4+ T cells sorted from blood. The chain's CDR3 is CATSDQGVPQETQYF. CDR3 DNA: TGTGCCACCAGTGATCAGGGAGTCCCACAAGAGACCCAGTACTTC.